This entry is about one T cell receptor (beta chain). Its antigen is unidentified. Every patient with CD3G deficiency had evidence of autoimmunity. This CDR3 is built from 13 residues. Trimming pared 4 bases from V and 5 bases from J, leaving 10 bases between. Germline V CDR1 and CDR2: MDHEN, SYDVKM. This entry is derived from a study of regulatory T cells. Study findings and constraints: In patients, unique TRB V-J pairs were restricted and V/J usage skewed, especially in Tregs. In CD3G-deficient patients, conventional CD4+ T cells were enriched for hydrophobic CDR3 residues at positions 6 and 7.

Primers: 52 TRBV forward and 13 TRBJ reverse. The table came from immunoSEQ multiplex PCR; TCRdb's copy has only in-frame clones and leaves some out. The sample carries tens of thousands of clones, nearly 90% recorded once. The sequenced sample consisted of conventional CD4+ T cells sorted from blood. This sequence originates from a child younger than 18 with CD3G deficiency. The gene calls are TRBV28 and TRBJ2-3, with D tentatively TRBD1 (6 bases). In DNA, the CDR3 is TGTGCCAGCAGTTGGTGGGGGCGAGATACGCAGTATTTT. The encoded protein is CASSWWGRDTQYF.